These 13 T cell receptor beta chains were sequenced from one sample in a study of T cell repertoires in cytomegalovirus infection. TCRdb reanalysed the reads using MiXCR and keeps one entry per CDR3 protein. The repertoire holds around 55,000 distinct CDR3 sequences, with around 20% as singletons. Their cognate antigens are unknown. This specimen consisted of CD8+ T cells from cultured PBMCs, obtained from culture after CMV antigen stimulation. These TCRs come from a human donor in good health (CMV status not recorded). Some clones in this sample may be carry-over from other donors' samples.

CDR3 in amino acids: CASSLDSAGGNIQYF. CDR3 nucleotide sequence: TGTGCCAGCAGTCTCGACAGTGCCGGGGGAAACATTCAGTACTTC. V and J are TRBV27 and TRBJ2-4; tentative D call: TRBD2 (6 bases). Trimming stripped 5 bases from V and 6 bases from J, with 17 bases between. CDR3 length: 15 amino acids. Germline CDR1 and CDR2: MNHEY and SMNVEV (reference sequence).

This clonotype was detected only a few times. The V gene is TRBV6-5, the J gene TRBJ2-5; 7 bases fit TRBD1. CDR1 is MNHEY, CDR2 SVGAGI, per germline. After removal of 6 bases from V and 1 base from J, the junction contained 2 bases not matched to a gene. The CDR3 is made up of 13 amino acids. CDR3 region: CASRRGPQETQYF. CDR3 coding DNA: TGTGCCAGCAGGAGGGGGCCCCAAGAGACCCAGTACTTC.

This chain's CDR3 is CASSPNRAEAFF. CDR3 in DNA: TGTGCCAGCAGTCCGAACAGGGCTGAAGCTTTCTTT. The chain combines TRBV28 with TRBJ1-1, with D possibly being TRBD1 (6 bases). Trimming left V 5 bases short and J 6 bases short, with 10 bases between. Looked up from germline, CDR1 is MDHEN and CDR2 is SYDVKM. There are 12 residues in the CDR3.

This chain's CDR3 is CAISETGQRYEQYF. The CDR3 DNA sequence: TGTGCCATCAGTGAGACGGGACAGAGGTACGAGCAGTACTTC. The rearrangement links TRBV10-3 to TRBJ2-7, with 7 nucleotides matching TRBD1. The V segment lost 2 bases and the J segment 4 bases; nucleotides outside the gene matches: 5. The CDR3 runs to 14 residues. Germline CDR1 and CDR2: ENHRY and SYGVKD.

The CDR3 reads CASSLSGPTGELFF. The DNA of the CDR3 is TGTGCCAGCAGCTTATCCGGTCCCACCGGGGAGCTGTTTTTT. The chain combines TRBV7-2 with TRBJ2-2; D gene ambiguous. Between the trimmed V and J ends, which lost 2 bases and 4 bases, there was a span of 8 bases. CDR3 length equals 14 residues. Germline V gene data show CDR1 as SGHTA and CDR2 as FQGNSA.

In this sample, this clonotype turned up a few times. J is TRBJ1-1 and V is TRBV7-8; D is unclear. Germline CDR1 is SGHVS and CDR2 is FQNEAQ. The V end lost 4 bases, the J end lost 5 bases, and 11 bases lay between the germline ends. The CDR3 totals 13 residues. The CDR3 sequence: CASSSNRDTEAFF. In DNA form, the CDR3 reads TGTGCCAGCAGCTCTAATCGGGATACTGAAGCTTTCTTT.

This sequence joins TRBV6-6 and TRBJ2-3; TRBD2 matches 10 bases. Looked up from germline, CDR1 is MNHNY and CDR2 is SVGAGI (reference sequence). After removal of 2 bases from V and 4 bases from J, the junction contained 0 bases not matched to a gene. CDR3 length: 14 residues. The CDR3 here is CASSYGTSADTQYF. The CDR3, as DNA: TGTGCCAGCAGTTACGGGACTAGCGCAGATACGCAGTATTTT.

This clonotype was recorded a few times. J is TRBJ1-1 and V is TRBV28, with D unresolved. V lost 3 bases, J lost 0 bases, and 8 bases lay in between. The CDR3 extends over 14 amino acids. CDR1 is MDHEN and CDR2 is SYDVKM in the germline V gene. The CDR3 here is CASSFRLMNTEAFF. The CDR3 region has the DNA TGTGCCAGCAGTTTCCGGCTTATGAACACTGAAGCTTTCTTT.

This clonotype was picked up one time. This rearrangement joins TRBV5-6 to TRBJ2-1, with D perhaps TRBD2 (5 bases). The germline V gene encodes CDR1 SGHDT and CDR2 YYEEEE. Trimming took 2 bases from V and 7 from J, leaving 13 bases between them. There are 14 residues in the CDR3. Here the CDR3 reads CASSFLGISNEQFF. In DNA form, the CDR3 reads TGTGCCAGCAGCTTCCTCGGGATTTCTAATGAGCAGTTCTTC.

This chain joins TRBV7-2 and TRBJ2-7; D is uncertain. V dropped 5 bases and J dropped 4 bases, with 9 bases sitting between them. Germline CDR1 and CDR2: SGHTA and FQGNSA. The CDR3 is 12 amino acids. The CDR3 region is CASSHPAYEQYF. CDR3 coding DNA: TGTGCCAGCAGCCACCCCGCGTACGAGCAGTACTTC.

This clonotype was counted many times. The rearrangement joins TRBV7-6 to TRBJ2-5; D remains ambiguous. The CDR3 loop spans 16 amino acids. Per the germline V gene, CDR1 is SGHVS and CDR2 is FNYEAQ. Trimming removed 1 base from V and 1 base from J, with 13 bases in between. The CDR3 here is CASSLEARGFQETQYF. For the CDR3, the DNA is TGTGCCAGCAGCTTAGAAGCCCGTGGCTTCCAAGAGACCCAGTACTTC.

This chain uses TRBV7-6 with TRBJ1-2; tentative D call: TRBD1 (5 bases). Germline V gene sequence: CDR1 SGHVS, CDR2 FNYEAQ. The CDR3 has 15 residues. Between the trimmed V and J ends, which lost 1 base and 6 bases, there was a span of 15 bases. CDR3 sequence reads: CASSLGPGRVDGYTF. The DNA for the CDR3 is TGTGCCAGCAGCTTAGGTCCGGGCAGGGTCGATGGCTACACCTTC.

This clonotype was seen a handful of times. The chain carries TRBV29-1 and TRBJ2-7; D call uncertain. The ends were cut back, 7 bases at V and 3 bases at J, with 13 bases in the middle. Germline assignment: CDR1 SQVTM and CDR2 ANQGSEA. The CDR3 is 12 residues long. CDR3 protein: CSAMGPNYEQYF. The CDR3 region has the DNA TGCAGCGCTATGGGTCCGAACTACGAGCAGTACTTC.